The 8 T cell receptor beta chains reported below all come from one sample, sequenced in a study of CD8+ T cells in alopecia areata. Extracted RNA was reverse transcribed into cDNA, the sequencing template. The table came from immunoSEQ multiplex PCR; TCRdb's copy has only in-frame clones and leaves some out. The table includes 30,000 to 40,000 clones, about 74% detected once. Sample: NKG2D-low CD8+ T cells sorted from blood. Receptors originate from a human donor with alopecia areata.

This clone turned up a few times. The chain combines TRBV7-9 with TRBJ2-7; 10 nucleotides line up with TRBD1. The CDR3 sequence is 15 residues long. CDR1 and CDR2 from the germline V gene are SEHNR and FQNEAQ (reference sequence). Trimming cost V 5 bases and J 7 bases; bases outside gene matches: 11. The CDR3 DNA reads as TGTGCCAGCAGCCCGCCCGGGACAGGGGATGGGGAGCAGTACTTC. It codes for CASSPPGTGDGEQYF.

This chain uses TRBV7-9 with TRBJ2-3; D may be TRBD1 (6 bases). Deletions cut 2 bases from V and 2 bases from J, with 17 bases between. Germline lookup yields CDR1 SEHNR and CDR2 FQNEAQ (reference sequence). This CDR3 spans 17 amino acids. The CDR3 sequence: CASSLRITGQTTDTQYF. In DNA, the CDR3 is TGTGCCAGCAGCTTAAGAATTACAGGGCAGACCACAGATACGCAGTATTTT.

This sequence joins TRBV6-1 and TRBJ2-3; maybe TRBD2 (7 bases). Germline V CDR1 and CDR2: MNHNS, SASEGT. V was cut by 4 bases and J by 3 bases, with 14 bases left in between. The CDR3 spans 15 residues. The chain's CDR3 is CASSVVGGHTDTQYF. The CDR3 nucleotides read TGTGCCAGCAGTGTAGTCGGGGGGCATACAGATACGCAGTATTTT.

The chain links TRBV5-1 to TRBJ2-1; 11 bases map to TRBD2. This CDR3 is built from 15 residues. V trimming: 8 bases; J trimming: 6 bases; junction bases outside the gene matches: 10. Germline V gene data show CDR1 as SGHRS and CDR2 as YFSETQ. The CDR3, as DNA: TGCGCCAGTAAAACGGACGGGACTAGCGGCAATGAGCAGTTCTTC. Amino acid sequence: CASKTDGTSGNEQFF.

This chain connects TRBV30 to TRBJ2-7; tentatively, D is TRBD1 (5 bases). The germline CDR1 and CDR2 sequences are GTSNPN and SVGIG (reference sequence). Trimming took 1 base from V and 2 from J, leaving 6 bases between them. The CDR3 sequence is 12 residues long. The CDR3 DNA reads TGTGCCTGGAGTGGACAGCCCTACGAGCAGTACTTC. Translation gives CAWSGQPYEQYF.

This sequence joins TRBV4-3 and TRBJ2-7; D is possibly TRBD2 (5 bases). Germline V gene data show CDR1 as LGHNA and CDR2 as YSLEER. Deletions cut 2 bases from V and 1 base from J, with 12 bases between. The CDR3 has 15 amino acids. DNA for the CDR3: TGCGCCAGCAGCCAATCCCGGACGGGGTCCTACGAGCAGTACTTC. Translated: CASSQSRTGSYEQYF.

The chain is built from TRBV6-1 and TRBJ2-6; D call uncertain. There are 15 residues in the CDR3. Trimming removed 1 base from V and 1 base from J, with 5 bases in between. The germline gives CDR1 MNHNS, CDR2 SASEGT. CDR3 in amino acids: CASSEVRSGANVLTF. The CDR3 DNA is TGTGCCAGCAGTGAAGTCAGGTCTGGGGCCAACGTCCTGACTTTC.

The chain recombines TRBV29-1 with TRBJ1-5; D not certain. Germline V lookup: CDR1 SQVTM, CDR2 ANQGSEA. The CDR3 consists of 12 residues. V was clipped by 1 base and J by 9 bases, with 10 bases between them. Here the CDR3 reads CSVEGDSGPQHF. The CDR3 DNA reads TGCAGCGTTGAAGGAGACTCCGGGCCCCAGCATTTT.